The sample holds a few counts of the clone carrying this T cell receptor beta chain. As yet, its antigen is unknown. Amplified regions were TCR beta CDR3 sequences from RNA transcripts. The HTBI primer set was used in a first-round RT-PCR of the TCR CDR3. Each CDR3 protein gets one entry after TCRdb re-called the multiplex PCR reads with MiXCR. The table lists 500,000 to 650,000 distinct CDR3 sequences, approximately 14% of them singletons. The sample is drawn from a study of T cells in Graves' hyperthyroidism and ophthalmopathy. General study results and limits: A median around 5.9 months before onset, the model predicted ophthalmopathy.

Deletions cut 7 bases from V and 10 bases from J, with 17 bases between. Germline V CDR1 and CDR2: DFQATT, SNEGSKA (reference sequence). This CDR3 comprises 13 residues. Sequencing input: blood. The chain has TRBV20-1 and TRBJ1-6; tentative D call: TRBD1 (5 bases). The clonotype originates from a woman in her forties with Graves' hyperthyroidism. CDR3 bases: TGCAGTGTCAACCGGGGCGGGATCTCACCCCTCCACTTT. Protein sequence: CSVNRGGISPLHF.